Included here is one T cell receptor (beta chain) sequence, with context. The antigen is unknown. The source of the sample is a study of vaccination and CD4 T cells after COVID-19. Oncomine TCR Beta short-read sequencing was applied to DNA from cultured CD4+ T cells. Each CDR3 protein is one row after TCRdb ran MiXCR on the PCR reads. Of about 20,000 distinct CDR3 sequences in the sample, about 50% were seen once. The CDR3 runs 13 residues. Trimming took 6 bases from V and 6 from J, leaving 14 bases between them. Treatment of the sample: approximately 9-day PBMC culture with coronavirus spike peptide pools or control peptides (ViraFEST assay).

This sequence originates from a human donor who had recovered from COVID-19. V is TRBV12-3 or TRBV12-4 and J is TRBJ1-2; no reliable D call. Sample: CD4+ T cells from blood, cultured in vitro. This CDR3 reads CASSPREGNGYTF. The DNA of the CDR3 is TGTGCCAGCAGCCCGAGGGAGGGTAATGGCTACACCTTC.